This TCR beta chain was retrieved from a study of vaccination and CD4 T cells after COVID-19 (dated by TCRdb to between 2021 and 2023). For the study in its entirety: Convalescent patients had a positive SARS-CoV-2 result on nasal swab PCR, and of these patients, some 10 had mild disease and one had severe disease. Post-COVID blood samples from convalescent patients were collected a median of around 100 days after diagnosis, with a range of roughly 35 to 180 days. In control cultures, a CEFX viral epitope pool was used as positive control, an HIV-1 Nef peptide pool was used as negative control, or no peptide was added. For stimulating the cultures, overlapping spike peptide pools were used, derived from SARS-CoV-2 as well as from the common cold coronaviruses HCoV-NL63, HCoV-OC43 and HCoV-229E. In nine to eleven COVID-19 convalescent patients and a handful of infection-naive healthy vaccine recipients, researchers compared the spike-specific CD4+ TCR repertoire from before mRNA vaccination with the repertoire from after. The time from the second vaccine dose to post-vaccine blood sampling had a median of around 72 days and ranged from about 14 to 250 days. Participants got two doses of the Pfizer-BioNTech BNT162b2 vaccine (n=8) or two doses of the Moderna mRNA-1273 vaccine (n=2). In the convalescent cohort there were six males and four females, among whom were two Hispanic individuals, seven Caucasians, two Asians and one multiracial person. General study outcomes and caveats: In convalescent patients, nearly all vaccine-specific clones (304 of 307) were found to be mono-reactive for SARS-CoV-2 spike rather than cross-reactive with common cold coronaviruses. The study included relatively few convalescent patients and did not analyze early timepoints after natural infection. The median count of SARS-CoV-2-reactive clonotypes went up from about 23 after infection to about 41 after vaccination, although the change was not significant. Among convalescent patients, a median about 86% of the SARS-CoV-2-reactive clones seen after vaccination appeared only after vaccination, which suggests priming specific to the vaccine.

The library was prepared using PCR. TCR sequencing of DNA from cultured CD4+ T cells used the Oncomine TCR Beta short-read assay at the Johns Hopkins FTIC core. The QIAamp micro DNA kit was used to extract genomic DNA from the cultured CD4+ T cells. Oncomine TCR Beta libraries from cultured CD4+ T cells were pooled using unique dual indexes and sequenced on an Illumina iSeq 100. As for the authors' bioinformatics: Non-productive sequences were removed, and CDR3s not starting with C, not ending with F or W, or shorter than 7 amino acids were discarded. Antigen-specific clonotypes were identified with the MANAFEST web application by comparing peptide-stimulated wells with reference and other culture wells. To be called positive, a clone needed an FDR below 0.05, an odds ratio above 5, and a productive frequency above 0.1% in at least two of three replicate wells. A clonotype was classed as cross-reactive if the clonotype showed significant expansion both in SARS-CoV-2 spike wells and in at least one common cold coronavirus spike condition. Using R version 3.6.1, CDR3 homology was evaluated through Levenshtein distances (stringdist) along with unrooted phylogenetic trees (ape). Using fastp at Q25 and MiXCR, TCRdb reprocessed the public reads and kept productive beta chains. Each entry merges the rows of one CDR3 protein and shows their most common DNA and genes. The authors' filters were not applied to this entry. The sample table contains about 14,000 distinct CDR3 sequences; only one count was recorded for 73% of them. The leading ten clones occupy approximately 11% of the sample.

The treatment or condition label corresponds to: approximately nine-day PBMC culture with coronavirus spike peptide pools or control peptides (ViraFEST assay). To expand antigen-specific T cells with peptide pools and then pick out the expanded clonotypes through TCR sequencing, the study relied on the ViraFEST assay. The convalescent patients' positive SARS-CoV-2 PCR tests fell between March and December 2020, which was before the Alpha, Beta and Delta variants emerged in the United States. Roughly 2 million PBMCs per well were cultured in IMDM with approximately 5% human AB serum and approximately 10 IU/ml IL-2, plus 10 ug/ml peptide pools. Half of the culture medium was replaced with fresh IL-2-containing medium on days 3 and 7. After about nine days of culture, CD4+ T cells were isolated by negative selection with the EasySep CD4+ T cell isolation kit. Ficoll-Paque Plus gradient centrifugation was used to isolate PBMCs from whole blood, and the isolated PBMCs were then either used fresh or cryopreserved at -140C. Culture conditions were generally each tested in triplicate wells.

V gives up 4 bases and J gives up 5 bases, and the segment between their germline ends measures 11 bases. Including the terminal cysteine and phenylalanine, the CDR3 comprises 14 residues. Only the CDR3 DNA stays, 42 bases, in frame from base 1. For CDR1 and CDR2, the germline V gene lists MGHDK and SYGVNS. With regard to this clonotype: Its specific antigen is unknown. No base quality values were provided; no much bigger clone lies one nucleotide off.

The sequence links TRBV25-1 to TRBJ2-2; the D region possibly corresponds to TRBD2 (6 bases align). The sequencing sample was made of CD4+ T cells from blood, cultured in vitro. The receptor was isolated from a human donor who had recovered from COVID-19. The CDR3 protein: CASSVGRWTGELFF. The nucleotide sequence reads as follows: TGTGCCAGCAGTGTGGGGAGGTGGACCGGGGAGCTGTTTTTT.